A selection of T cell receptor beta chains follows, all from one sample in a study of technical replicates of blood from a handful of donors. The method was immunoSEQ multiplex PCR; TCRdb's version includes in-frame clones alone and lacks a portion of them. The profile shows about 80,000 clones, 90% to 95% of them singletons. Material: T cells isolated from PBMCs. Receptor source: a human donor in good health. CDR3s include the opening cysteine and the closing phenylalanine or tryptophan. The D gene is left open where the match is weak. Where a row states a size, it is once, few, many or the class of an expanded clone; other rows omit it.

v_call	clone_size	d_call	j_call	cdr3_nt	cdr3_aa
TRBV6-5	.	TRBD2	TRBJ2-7	TGTGCCAGCAGTTCGGGACTAGCGGGATTGTACGAGCAGTACTTC	CASSSGLAGLYEQYF
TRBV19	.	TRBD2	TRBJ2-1	TGTGCCAGTAGTATCGAGCGGGAGCGGTACAATGAGCAGTTCTTC	CASSIERERYNEQFF
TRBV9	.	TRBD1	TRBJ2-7	TGTGCCAGCAGCGTACGACAGGGAGCCGAGCAGTACTTC	CASSVRQGAEQYF
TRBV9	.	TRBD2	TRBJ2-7	TGTGCCAGCAGCCATGGACTAGCGGGAGGCGAGCAGTACTTC	CASSHGLAGGEQYF
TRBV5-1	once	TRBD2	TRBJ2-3	TGCGCCAGCAGCTCCCAATCGGGGAGGGCCACAGATACGCAGTATTTT	CASSSQSGRATDTQYF
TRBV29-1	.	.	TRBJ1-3	TGCAGCGTTCTACAGGGATTTGGAAACACCATATATTTT	CSVLQGFGNTIYF
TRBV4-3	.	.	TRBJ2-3	TGCGCCAGCAGCCAAGGATTCGGAGTTAGCACAGATACGCAGTATTTT	CASSQGFGVSTDTQYF
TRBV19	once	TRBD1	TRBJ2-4	TGTGCCAGTAGTATCGACAGGGAGCACATTCAGTACTTC	CASSIDREHIQYF
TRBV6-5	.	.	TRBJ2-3	TGTGCCAGCAGCACAGGGCTGCTGACAGATACGCAGTATTTT	CASSTGLLTDTQYF
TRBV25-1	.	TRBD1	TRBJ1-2	TGTGCCAGCAGTGATTGGGGGACAGGGGGCTCTGGCTACACCTTC	CASSDWGTGGSGYTF
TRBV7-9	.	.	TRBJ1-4	TGTGCCAGCAGGGGGGCCGGGACGGTTAATGAAAAACTGTTTTTT	CASRGAGTVNEKLFF
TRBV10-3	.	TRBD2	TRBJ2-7	TGTGCCATCAGTGAAGGCGGGGGCTACGAGCAGTACTTC	CAISEGGGYEQYF
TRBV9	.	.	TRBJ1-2	TGTGCCAGCAGCCCCACTCCGGGACAACTATATGGCTACACCTTC	CASSPTPGQLYGYTF
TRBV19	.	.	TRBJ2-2	TGTGCCAGTAGTAACCCTTCGGGACAAAACACCGGGGAGCTGTTTTTT	CASSNPSGQNTGELFF
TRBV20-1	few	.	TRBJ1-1	TGCAGCACTGATCGGAGGACTGAAGCTTTCTTT	CSTDRRTEAFF
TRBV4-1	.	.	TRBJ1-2	TGCGCCAGCAGCCAAGAGAACAGGGCTGATGGCTACACCTTC	CASSQENRADGYTF
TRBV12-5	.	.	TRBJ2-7	TGTGCTAGTGGTTTGGTACCCCTTGGCGGTAGCTCCTACGAGCAGTACTTC	CASGLVPLGGSSYEQYF
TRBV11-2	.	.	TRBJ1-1	TGTGCCAGCAGCTTGTGGACTTCGACTGAAGCTTTCTTT	CASSLWTSTEAFF
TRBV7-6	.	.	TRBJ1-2	TGTGCCAGCAGATCTTCTGCTAACTATGGCTACACCTTC	CASRSSANYGYTF
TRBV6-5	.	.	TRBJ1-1	TGTGCCAGCAGTAGCGGGGGTGAAGCTTTCTTT	CASSSGGEAFF
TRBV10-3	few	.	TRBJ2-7	TGTGCCATCAGTTTTTCACGGAGCTACGAGCAGTACTTC	CAISFSRSYEQYF